The rows below give T cell receptor beta chains drawn from one sample of a study of shared clonotypes between healthy human individuals. Only in-frame clones appear in the TCRdb table, and some are missing; sequencing was by immunoSEQ multiplex PCR. The sample shows 600,000 to 800,000 clones, roughly two thirds of them seen only once. What was sequenced was memory CD4+ T cells sorted from blood. The source of these receptors is a woman between 25 and 40 years old in good health. Both conserved end residues are part of each CDR3. D genes are given only for firm matches. Clone size is shown for a subset of rows, as once, few, many or a class of expanded clone.

j_gene: TRBJ2-5; len: 15; abundance: NA; v_gene: TRBV5-4; d_gene: NA; CDR3aa: CASSPRPGGGETQYF; CDR3nt: TGTGCCAGCAGCCCTAGGCCCGGGGGCGGCGAGACCCAGTACTTC
j_gene: TRBJ2-7; len: 11; abundance: NA; v_gene: TRBV10-2; d_gene: NA; CDR3aa: CASSDGFEQYF; CDR3nt: TGCGCCAGCAGTGACGGGTTCGAGCAGTACTTC
j_gene: TRBJ2-4; len: 15; abundance: few; v_gene: TRBV19; d_gene: TRBD2; CDR3aa: CASGPGGAAKNIQYF; CDR3nt: TGTGCCAGTGGCCCCGGGGGGGCGGCCAAAAACATTCAGTACTTC
j_gene: TRBJ2-1; len: 16; abundance: NA; v_gene: TRBV7-9; d_gene: NA; CDR3aa: CASSSRIGGSYNEQFF; CDR3nt: TGTGCCAGCAGCTCCCGCATCGGAGGGTCCTACAATGAGCAGTTCTTC
j_gene: TRBJ1-2; len: 11; abundance: NA; v_gene: TRBV5-6; d_gene: NA; CDR3aa: CASSLGPTRTF; CDR3nt: TGTGCCAGCAGCTTGGGCCCGACCAGGACCTTC
j_gene: TRBJ2-1; len: 16; abundance: NA; v_gene: TRBV6-1; d_gene: TRBD1; CDR3aa: CASSELWGQGRYEQFF; CDR3nt: TGTGCCAGCAGTGAACTTTGGGGACAGGGGAGGTATGAGCAGTTCTTC
j_gene: TRBJ1-1; len: 15; abundance: once; v_gene: TRBV13; d_gene: TRBD1; CDR3aa: CASSLGVWGQGEAFF; CDR3nt: TGTGCCAGCAGCTTAGGGGTCTGGGGACAGGGAGAAGCTTTCTTT
j_gene: TRBJ2-5; len: 14; abundance: once; v_gene: TRBV5-1; d_gene: TRBD1; CDR3aa: CASKGQGVGETQYF; CDR3nt: TGCGCCAGCAAGGGACAGGGCGTAGGAGAGACCCAGTACTTC
j_gene: TRBJ1-1; len: 15; abundance: once; v_gene: TRBV7-9; d_gene: NA; CDR3aa: CASSSATGHSTEAFF; CDR3nt: TGTGCCAGCAGCTCCGCAACGGGACACAGCACTGAAGCTTTCTTT
j_gene: TRBJ1-2; len: 13; abundance: NA; v_gene: TRBV7-3; d_gene: NA; CDR3aa: CASSQGVDYGYTF; CDR3nt: TGTGCCAGCAGCCAAGGGGTAGACTATGGCTACACCTTC
j_gene: TRBJ1-1; len: 14; abundance: NA; v_gene: TRBV2; d_gene: TRBD1; CDR3aa: CASRLGTAFGEAFF; CDR3nt: TGTGCCAGCAGGTTGGGGACAGCATTCGGTGAAGCTTTCTTT
j_gene: TRBJ2-7; len: 14; abundance: NA; v_gene: TRBV27; d_gene: NA; CDR3aa: CASRPGGSSYEQYF; CDR3nt: TGTGCCAGCAGGCCAGGCGGCAGCTCCTACGAGCAGTACTTC
j_gene: TRBJ2-7; len: 16; abundance: NA; v_gene: TRBV5-1; d_gene: NA; CDR3aa: CASSLGLQGPFPEQYF; CDR3nt: TGCGCCAGCAGCTTGGGGCTCCAGGGACCCTTCCCCGAGCAGTACTTC
j_gene: TRBJ1-2; len: 16; abundance: NA; v_gene: TRBV9; d_gene: NA; CDR3aa: CASSAEGREGGYGYTF; CDR3nt: TGTGCCAGCAGCGCCGAGGGGAGGGAAGGGGGCTATGGCTACACCTTC
j_gene: TRBJ1-4; len: 14; abundance: NA; v_gene: TRBV5-1; d_gene: NA; CDR3aa: CASSLGWTNEKLFF; CDR3nt: TGCGCCAGCAGCTTGGGGTGGACTAATGAAAAACTGTTTTTT
j_gene: TRBJ1-2; len: 17; abundance: NA; v_gene: TRBV7-8; d_gene: NA; CDR3aa: CASSLTRDSGGNYGYTF; CDR3nt: TGTGCCAGCAGCCTGACCCGGGACTCCGGGGGTAACTATGGCTACACCTTC
j_gene: TRBJ1-5; len: 15; abundance: NA; v_gene: TRBV19; d_gene: NA; CDR3aa: CASSILGGSNQPQHF; CDR3nt: TGTGCCAGTAGTATCCTGGGTGGTAGCAATCAGCCCCAGCATTTT
j_gene: TRBJ2-1; len: 14; abundance: few; v_gene: TRBV7-3; d_gene: TRBD2; CDR3aa: CASSLMGTNNEQFF; CDR3nt: TGTGCCAGCAGCTTAATGGGGACTAACAATGAGCAGTTCTTC
j_gene: TRBJ2-1; len: 15; abundance: NA; v_gene: TRBV11-2; d_gene: NA; CDR3aa: CASSPSLDSYNEQFF; CDR3nt: TGTGCCAGCAGCCCTAGCCTTGACTCCTACAATGAGCAGTTCTTC
j_gene: TRBJ1-5; len: 15; abundance: many; v_gene: TRBV18; d_gene: NA; CDR3aa: CASSATDGDNQPQHF; CDR3nt: TGTGCCAGCTCAGCCACGGACGGGGACAATCAGCCCCAGCATTTT
j_gene: TRBJ1-1; len: 12; abundance: NA; v_gene: TRBV28; d_gene: NA; CDR3aa: CASSPRVSEAFF; CDR3nt: TGTGCCAGCAGCCCCCGAGTTTCTGAAGCTTTCTTT
j_gene: TRBJ2-1; len: 17; abundance: NA; v_gene: TRBV18; d_gene: NA; CDR3aa: CASSPPIRRASYNEQFF; CDR3nt: TGTGCCAGCTCACCACCGATCCGGAGGGCCAGTTACAATGAGCAGTTCTTC
j_gene: TRBJ2-7; len: 14; abundance: NA; v_gene: TRBV19; d_gene: NA; CDR3aa: CASSSRGSSYEQYF; CDR3nt: TGTGCCAGTAGTAGCAGGGGCAGCTCCTACGAGCAGTACTTC
j_gene: TRBJ2-2; len: 13; abundance: once; v_gene: TRBV27; d_gene: NA; CDR3aa: CASSLRGTGELFF; CDR3nt: TGTGCCAGCAGTTTAAGAGGGACGGGGGAGCTGTTTTTT
j_gene: TRBJ1-5; len: 15; abundance: NA; v_gene: TRBV7-9; d_gene: NA; CDR3aa: CASSLGEVGNQPQHF; CDR3nt: TGTGCCAGCAGCTTGGGGGAAGTTGGCAATCAGCCCCAGCATTTT
j_gene: TRBJ2-7; len: 15; abundance: NA; v_gene: TRBV9; d_gene: NA; CDR3aa: CASSVGAADDYEQYF; CDR3nt: TGTGCCAGCAGCGTAGGTGCGGCAGATGACTACGAGCAGTACTTC
j_gene: TRBJ2-2; len: 15; abundance: many; v_gene: TRBV6-1; d_gene: NA; CDR3aa: CASSPRGSNTGELFF; CDR3nt: TGTGCCAGCAGCCCCCGGGGCAGCAACACCGGGGAGCTGTTTTTT
j_gene: TRBJ1-5; len: 16; abundance: few; v_gene: TRBV7-2; d_gene: NA; CDR3aa: CASSSVGVGSNQPQHF; CDR3nt: TGTGCCAGCAGCTCTGTCGGGGTAGGTAGCAATCAGCCCCAGCATTTT
j_gene: TRBJ2-3; len: 12; abundance: once; v_gene: TRBV29-1; d_gene: TRBD1; CDR3aa: CSLGQDTDTQYF; CDR3nt: TGCAGCTTGGGACAGGACACAGATACGCAGTATTTT
j_gene: TRBJ1-4; len: 16; abundance: NA; v_gene: TRBV2; d_gene: NA; CDR3aa: CAIQDSMRRANEKLFF; CDR3nt: TGTGCCATCCAAGACAGCATGCGCCGGGCTAATGAAAAACTGTTTTTT
j_gene: TRBJ1-2; len: 15; abundance: NA; v_gene: TRBV27; d_gene: NA; CDR3aa: CASSLRPQATGGYTF; CDR3nt: TGTGCCAGCAGTTTACGCCCACAGGCGACCGGCGGCTACACCTTC
j_gene: TRBJ2-7; len: 16; abundance: NA; v_gene: TRBV5-4; d_gene: TRBD2; CDR3aa: CASSRQSGILSYEQYF; CDR3nt: TGTGCCAGCAGCAGACAAAGCGGGATTCTTTCCTACGAGCAGTACTTC
j_gene: TRBJ2-1; len: 15; abundance: NA; v_gene: TRBV6-4; d_gene: NA; CDR3aa: CASSDSRQIVAEQFF; CDR3nt: TGTGCCAGCAGTGACTCACGTCAGATCGTCGCTGAGCAGTTCTTC
j_gene: TRBJ2-7; len: 13; abundance: NA; v_gene: TRBV10-3; d_gene: NA; CDR3aa: CATQTGSSYEQYF; CDR3nt: TGTGCCACCCAAACTGGAAGCTCCTACGAGCAGTACTTC
j_gene: TRBJ2-1; len: 15; abundance: few; v_gene: TRBV6-5; d_gene: NA; CDR3aa: CASGLTASSYNEQFF; CDR3nt: TGTGCCAGCGGCCTGACTGCTAGCTCCTACAATGAGCAGTTCTTC
j_gene: TRBJ2-7; len: 13; abundance: once; v_gene: TRBV25-1; d_gene: NA; CDR3aa: CASSELSGDEQYF; CDR3nt: TGTGCCAGCAGTGAACTCTCGGGAGACGAGCAGTACTTC
j_gene: TRBJ2-3; len: 15; abundance: NA; v_gene: TRBV10-2; d_gene: TRBD2; CDR3aa: CASSPRTSRKDTQYF; CDR3nt: TGCGCCAGCAGTCCCCGGACTAGCAGAAAAGATACGCAGTATTTT
j_gene: TRBJ2-5; len: 11; abundance: NA; v_gene: TRBV2; d_gene: NA; CDR3aa: CASSEFETQYF; CDR3nt: TGTGCCAGCAGTGAGTTTGAGACCCAGTACTTC
j_gene: TRBJ1-3; len: 14; abundance: NA; v_gene: TRBV6-5; d_gene: NA; CDR3aa: CAISENGGGNTIYF; CDR3nt: TGTGCCATCAGTGAGAATGGAGGTGGAAACACCATATATTTT
j_gene: TRBJ2-1; len: 15; abundance: NA; v_gene: TRBV5-1; d_gene: TRBD2; CDR3aa: CASSLGGTSIHEQFF; CDR3nt: TGCGCCAGCAGCTTGGGAGGGACTAGCATCCATGAGCAGTTCTTC
j_gene: TRBJ2-7; len: 14; abundance: NA; v_gene: TRBV11-2; d_gene: NA; CDR3aa: CASSYDFSTDEQYF; CDR3nt: TGTGCCAGCAGCTATGACTTCTCCACGGACGAGCAGTACTTC
j_gene: TRBJ2-2; len: 12; abundance: NA; v_gene: TRBV7-7; d_gene: NA; CDR3aa: CASSSRLGELFF; CDR3nt: TGTGCCAGCAGCTCGAGGCTCGGGGAGCTGTTTTTT
j_gene: TRBJ2-2; len: 14; abundance: few; v_gene: TRBV11-2; d_gene: NA; CDR3aa: CASKPMSATGELFF; CDR3nt: TGTGCCAGCAAACCCATGAGCGCCACCGGGGAGCTGTTTTTT
j_gene: TRBJ1-4; len: 16; abundance: few; v_gene: TRBV7-9; d_gene: TRBD1; CDR3aa: CASSLARQGKVEKLFF; CDR3nt: TGTGCCAGCAGCTTAGCTCGACAGGGCAAGGTAGAAAAACTGTTTTTT